The 9 T cell receptor beta chains in this list originate from one sample, sequenced in a study of cytomegalovirus exposure and HLA in healthy donors. The PCR made use of 60 Vbeta and 13 Jbeta primers. Using immunoSEQ multiplex PCR, the repertoire was profiled, and TCRdb retains in-frame clones only, with some absent. The repertoire consists of over 150,000 clones, with 74% occurring once and the leading ten covering around 2.3%. The sample was PBMCs. These receptor sequences come from a man aged 25 to 40 in good health and CMV-seronegative.

In this sample, this clone turned up once. The chain joins TRBV28 to TRBJ2-2, with a weak D call TRBD2 (5 bases). Trimming took 2 bases from V and 4 from J, leaving 11 bases between them. This CDR3 spans 15 amino acids. From germline, CDR1 is MDHEN and CDR2 SYDVKM. This CDR3 is CASSLNGVSTGELFF. The DNA of the CDR3 is TGTGCCAGCAGTTTAAACGGGGTCAGCACCGGGGAGCTGTTTTTT. The whole variable domain, remainder taken from reference TRBV28 and TRBJ2-2, is DVKVTQSSRYLVKRTGEKVFLECVQDMDHENMFWYRQDPGLGLRLIYFSYDVKMKEKGDIPEGYSVSREKKERFSLILESASTNQTSMYLCASSLNGVSTGELFFGEGSRLTVL.

This clone was counted between two and nine times. The chain combines TRBV11-1 with TRBJ2-5; maybe TRBD1 (5 bases). The CDR3 spans 13 residues. Germline V gives CDR1 SGHAT, CDR2 FQDESV (reference sequence). Trimming removed 2 bases at V and 7 bases at J, with 11 bases between. The CDR3 sequence: CASSLSRQGTQYF. The CDR3, as DNA: TGTGCCAGCAGCTTAAGTCGGCAGGGGACCCAGTACTTC.

V is TRBV28 and J is TRBJ1-2, with 7 bases aligning to TRBD1. The germline CDR1 and CDR2 sequences are MDHEN and SYDVKM. V was pared by 3 bases and J by 0 bases, with 7 bases of the junction left unmatched. The CDR3 loop spans 16 amino acids. CDR3 region: CASSFIYRGANYGYTF. CDR3 coding DNA: TGTGCCAGCAGTTTCATTTACAGGGGCGCTAACTATGGCTACACCTTC.

The gene calls are TRBV18 and TRBJ2-3; 10 positions match TRBD2. This CDR3 region has 16 residues. The J segment lost 8 bases and the V segment lost 5 bases, leaving 13 bases of the junction unmatched. Germline V CDR1 and CDR2: KGHSH, LQKENI. The DNA of the CDR3 is TGTGCCAGCTCAGCGCTTCAGCGGGGGGGCGACGTTACGCAGTATTTT. Translated, it gives CASSALQRGGDVTQYF.

The V call is TRBV30, the J call TRBJ1-4, with a tentative D call TRBD1 (6 bases). Germline-derived CDR1 and CDR2 are GTSNPN and SVGIG (reference sequence). The CDR3 has 14 amino acids. Trimming removed 3 bases from V and 4 bases from J, with 12 bases in between. CDR3 sequence reads: CAWRIQGSNEKLFF. CDR3 DNA sequence: TGTGCCTGGAGGATTCAGGGGAGTAATGAAAAACTGTTTTTT.

The chain joins TRBV6-5 to TRBJ2-2, with D possibly TRBD2 on 5 matching bases. Trimming pared 0 bases from V and 5 bases from J, leaving 13 bases between. Germline values: CDR1 MNHEY, CDR2 SVGAGI. The CDR3 has 16 amino acids. CDR3 in amino acids: CASSYSIQEETGELFF. DNA for the CDR3: TGTGCCAGCAGTTACTCGATCCAGGAGGAGACCGGGGAGCTGTTTTTT.

This clone came up a few times. This chain links TRBV28 with TRBJ1-1; D unclear. The V end was cut by 6 bases, the J end by 5 bases, with 10 bases between. There are 12 residues in the CDR3. Germline CDR1 and CDR2: MDHEN and SYDVKM. CDR3 DNA: TGTGCCAGCAGGGCAGACGGGACTGAAGCTTTCTTT. Protein product: CASRADGTEAFF.

The V call is TRBV18, the J call TRBJ2-1, with D uncertain. The germline V and J ends were trimmed by 0 bases and 5 bases, with 11 bases remaining between them. The CDR3 is made up of 15 amino acids. Germline loops: CDR1 KGHSH, CDR2 LQKENI. CDR3 DNA sequence: TGTGCCAGCTCACCACCAATGCAGCGAGACAATGAGCAGTTCTTC. Translation: CASSPPMQRDNEQFF.

J is TRBJ2-3 and V is TRBV7-2, with 11 bases matching TRBD2. V trimming: 1 base; J trimming: 6 bases; junction bases outside the gene matches: 6. Germline V gene data show CDR1 as SGHTA and CDR2 as FQGNSA. There are 16 residues in the CDR3. The CDR3: CASSLVSGGAGDTQYF. DNA of the CDR3: TGTGCCAGCAGCTTAGTTAGCGGGGGGGCCGGGGATACGCAGTATTTT. The full variable domain, with the rest looked up from reference TRBV7-2 and TRBJ2-3, is GAGVSQSPSNKVTEKGKDVELRCDPISGHTALYWYRQSLGQGLEFLIYFQGNSAPDKSGLPSDRFSAERTGGSVSTLTIQRTQQEDSAVYLCASSLVSGGAGDTQYFGPGTRLTVL.